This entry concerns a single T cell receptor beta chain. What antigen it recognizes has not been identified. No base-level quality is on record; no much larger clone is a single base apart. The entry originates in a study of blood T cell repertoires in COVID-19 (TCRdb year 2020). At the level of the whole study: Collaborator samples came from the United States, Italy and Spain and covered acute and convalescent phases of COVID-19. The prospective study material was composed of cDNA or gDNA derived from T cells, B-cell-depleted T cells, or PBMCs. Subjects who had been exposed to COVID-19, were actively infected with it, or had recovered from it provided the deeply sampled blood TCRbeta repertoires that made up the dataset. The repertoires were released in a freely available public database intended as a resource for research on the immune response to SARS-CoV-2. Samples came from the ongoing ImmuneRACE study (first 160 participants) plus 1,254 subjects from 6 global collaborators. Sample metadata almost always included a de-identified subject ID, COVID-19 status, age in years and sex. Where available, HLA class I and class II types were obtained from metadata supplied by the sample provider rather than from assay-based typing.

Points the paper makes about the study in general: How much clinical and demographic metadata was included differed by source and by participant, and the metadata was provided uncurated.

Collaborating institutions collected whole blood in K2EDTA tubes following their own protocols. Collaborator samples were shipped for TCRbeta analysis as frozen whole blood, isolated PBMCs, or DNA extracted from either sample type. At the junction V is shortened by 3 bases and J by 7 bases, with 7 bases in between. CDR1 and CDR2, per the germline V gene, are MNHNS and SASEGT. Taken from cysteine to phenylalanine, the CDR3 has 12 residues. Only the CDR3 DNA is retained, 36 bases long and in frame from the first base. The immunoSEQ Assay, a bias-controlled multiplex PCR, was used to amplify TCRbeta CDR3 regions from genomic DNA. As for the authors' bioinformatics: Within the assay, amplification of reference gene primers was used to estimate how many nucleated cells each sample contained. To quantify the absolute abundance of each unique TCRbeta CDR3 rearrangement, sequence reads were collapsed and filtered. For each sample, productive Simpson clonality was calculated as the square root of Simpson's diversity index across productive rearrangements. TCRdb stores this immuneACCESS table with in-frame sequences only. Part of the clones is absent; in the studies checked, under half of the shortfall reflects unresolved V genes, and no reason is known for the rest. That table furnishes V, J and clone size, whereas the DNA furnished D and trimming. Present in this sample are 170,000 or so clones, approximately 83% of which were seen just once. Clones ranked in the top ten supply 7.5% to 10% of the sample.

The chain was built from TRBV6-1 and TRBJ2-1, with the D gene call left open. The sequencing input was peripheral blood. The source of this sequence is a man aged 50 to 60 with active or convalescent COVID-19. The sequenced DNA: TGTGCCAGCAGTGATAGGAGTAATGAGCAGTTCTTC. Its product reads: CASSDRSNEQFF.